The rows below give T cell receptor beta chains drawn from one sample of a study of blood T cell repertoires in COVID-19. Repertoires were generated with immunoSEQ multiplex PCR, while TCRdb's copy carries only in-frame clones and drops some. Of 80,000 or so clones in the sample, 80% to 90% were seen once. Sequencing was carried out using peripheral blood. The origin of the receptors is a man in his sixties with COVID-19, enrolled during active disease. Both conserved end residues are part of each CDR3. The D gene is left open where the match is weak. Where a row states a size, it is once, few, many or the class of an expanded clone; other rows omit it.

V gene,clone size,J gene,D gene,CDR3 DNA,CDR3 protein
TRBV20-1,-,TRBJ2-2,-,TGCAGTGCTAGTTCAGGGATCACCGGGGAGCTGTTTTTT,CSASSGITGELFF
TRBV19,-,TRBJ2-5,-,TGTGCCAGTAGTATTAAGACACCCGCCCAGACCCAGTACTTC,CASSIKTPAQTQYF
TRBV9,few,TRBJ1-2,TRBD1,TGTGCCAGCAGCTTCGATACAGGGGACCACTATGGCTACACCTTC,CASSFDTGDHYGYTF
TRBV9,-,TRBJ2-3,-,TGTGCCAGCAGCGTAGATCCGGGTTCCCAGGATACGCAGTATTTT,CASSVDPGSQDTQYF
TRBV27,-,TRBJ1-1,-,TGTGCCAGCAGTTTTGCGTTGGACACTGAAGCTTTCTTT,CASSFALDTEAFF
TRBV3-1/TRBV3-2,-,TRBJ1-2,-,TGTGCCAGCAGCCAGGACAGTCTCGGCCGTGGCTACACCTTC,CASSQDSLGRGYTF
TRBV11-2,-,TRBJ1-2,-,TGTGCCAGCAGCTTCGGCGCGGGATTTAGCTACACCTTC,CASSFGAGFSYTF
TRBV5-1,-,TRBJ1-5,TRBD1,TGCGCCAGCAGCCCGGGACAGGGGGCTCTTAATCAGCCCCAGCATTTT,CASSPGQGALNQPQHF
TRBV7-2,few,TRBJ1-2,TRBD1,TGTGCCAGCAGCTTAGCCGGGACAGGGTGGGACTATGGCTACACCTTC,CASSLAGTGWDYGYTF
TRBV6-5,-,TRBJ1-5,-,TGTGCCAGCAGGGCAAGTGGGCTTAGCAATCAGCCCCAGCATTTT,CASRASGLSNQPQHF
TRBV28,once,TRBJ2-2,TRBD2,TGTGCCAGCAGGAGCGGGGGCGACACGGCCACCGGGGAGCTGTTTTTT,CASRSGGDTATGELFF
TRBV9,-,TRBJ2-1,-,TGTGCCAGCAGCGTATGGTATCAGGGGGGCAATGAGCAGTTCTTC,CASSVWYQGGNEQFF
TRBV28,-,TRBJ1-5,-,TGTGCCAGCAGGGGGCTGGGGCAGCCCCAGCATTTT,CASRGLGQPQHF
TRBV9,-,TRBJ1-2,-,TGTGCCAGCAGCGTAGGGGTCCGGGATTTCGATGGCTACACCTTC,CASSVGVRDFDGYTF
TRBV21-1,-,TRBJ2-2,-,TGTGCCAGCAGCAAAGTGAACAGGCAATCGAACACCGGGGAGCTGTTTTTT,CASSKVNRQSNTGELFF
TRBV30,-,TRBJ2-7,TRBD2,TGTGCCTGGAACCTAGCGGGAGTCGGCGAGCAGTACTTC,CAWNLAGVGEQYF
TRBV5-1,few,TRBJ1-1,TRBD1,TGCGCCAGCAGCAGGACAGGGGGGCCTGTCGACACTGAAGCTTTCTTT,CASSRTGGPVDTEAFF
TRBV3-1/TRBV3-2,-,TRBJ1-2,TRBD1,TGTGCCAGCAGCCACGACAGGGTTGGAGGCTACACCTTC,CASSHDRVGGYTF
TRBV9,-,TRBJ1-2,-,TGTGCCAGCAGCGCCGTCGGCGGGGCTAACTATGGCTACACCTTC,CASSAVGGANYGYTF
TRBV2,-,TRBJ1-4,TRBD1,TGTGCCAGCAGGGATACACAGGGGACGGGAGAAAAACTGTTTTTT,CASRDTQGTGEKLFF
TRBV5-6,-,TRBJ2-2,TRBD2,TGTGCCAGCAGCTTGGCCGGACTAGCGGCGAACACCGGGGAGCTGTTTTTT,CASSLAGLAANTGELFF
TRBV2,-,TRBJ1-1,-,TGTGCCAGCTGCCGGGAGTCGGTGGCTGAAGCTTTCTTT,CASCRESVAEAFF
TRBV10-3,-,TRBJ1-2,TRBD1,TGTGCCATCAGTGAATCCGGACAGGGCTTTGGCTACACCTTC,CAISESGQGFGYTF
TRBV28,-,TRBJ2-3,-,TGTGCCAGCAGCTTGACCGGGACACAGAGCACAGATACGCAGTATTTT,CASSLTGTQSTDTQYF
TRBV18,-,TRBJ1-2,-,TGTGCCAGCTCAAAAGGACAAGAAGGCTACACCTTC,CASSKGQEGYTF
TRBV5-1,-,TRBJ2-5,TRBD1,TGCGCCAGCAGCTTACCCGGGACAGGGGTTCAAGAGACCCAGTACTTC,CASSLPGTGVQETQYF
TRBV6-2/TRBV6-3,-,TRBJ1-4,-,TGTGCCAGCAGTTACTACGGGGTGACTAATGAAAAACTGTTTTTT,CASSYYGVTNEKLFF
TRBV7-9,once,TRBJ1-2,-,TGTGCCAGCAGCTTACCGACAAACTATGGCTACACCTTC,CASSLPTNYGYTF
TRBV6-5,-,TRBJ1-1,TRBD1,TGTGCCAGCAGCTGGGACAGCAGGAACACTGAAGCTTTCTTT,CASSWDSRNTEAFF
TRBV7-6,-,TRBJ1-4,-,TGTGCCAGCAGCCAGAATGAAAAACTGTTTTTT,CASSQNEKLFF
TRBV2,-,TRBJ1-1,-,TGTGCCAGCAGTACTAATGGAAACACTGAAGCTTTCTTT,CASSTNGNTEAFF
TRBV14,-,TRBJ2-7,TRBD1,TGTGCCAGCAGCCAGTGGGACAGAGGACGTTACGAGCAGTACTTC,CASSQWDRGRYEQYF
TRBV24-1,many,TRBJ2-3,TRBD1,TGTGCCACTGAGGGGGCGGACACAGATACGCAGTATTTT,CATEGADTDTQYF
TRBV14,-,TRBJ1-1,TRBD1,TGTGCCAGCAGCCTCCGAGCCGGACAGGGCGCGAACACTGAAGCTTTCTTT,CASSLRAGQGANTEAFF
TRBV6-5,-,TRBJ2-5,-,TGTGCCAGCAGTTACGCCCAGCGACAGACCCAGTACTTC,CASSYAQRQTQYF
TRBV7-6,-,TRBJ2-5,TRBD2,TGTGCCAGCCGCGGGACTAGCGGGGGGGAGGTGATCGAGACCCAGTACTTC,CASRGTSGGEVIETQYF
TRBV3-1/TRBV3-2,-,TRBJ2-7,-,TGTGCCAGCAGCCAAACCCAGGGCAACAACTACGAGCAGTACTTC,CASSQTQGNNYEQYF
TRBV18,-,TRBJ1-1,-,TGTGCCAGCTCACCACCGGTAGTGATGAACACTGAAGCTTTCTTT,CASSPPVVMNTEAFF
TRBV30,-,TRBJ1-5,-,TGTGCCTGGAGTGTACAGTATAGCAATCAGCCCCAGCATTTT,CAWSVQYSNQPQHF
TRBV6-6,few,TRBJ2-1,-,TGTGCCAGCGGAGGAACTCCCTACAATGAGCAGTTCTTC,CASGGTPYNEQFF
TRBV6-5,-,TRBJ1-1,-,TGTGCCAGCAGTTACGGCAGGGGATACACTGAAGCTTTCTTT,CASSYGRGYTEAFF
TRBV15,few,TRBJ1-5,-,TGTGCCACCAGCAGAGAGTTTTACCAGGGGCCTAGCAATCAGCCCCAGCATTTT,CATSREFYQGPSNQPQHF
TRBV5-1,-,TRBJ1-3,-,TGCGCCAGCAGCTTGGAAGCATTCTCTGGAAACACCATATATTTT,CASSLEAFSGNTIYF
TRBV28,few,TRBJ1-5,-,TGTGCCAGCAGTTTAGTTTGGCCCAGGGGTCAGCCCCAGCATTTT,CASSLVWPRGQPQHF
TRBV19,-,TRBJ1-1,-,TGTGCCAGTGAGTTGAACACTGAAGCTTTCTTT,CASELNTEAFF
TRBV5-1,-,TRBJ2-1,-,TGCGCCAGCAGCCCGGGGGACCACAATGAGCAGTTCTTC,CASSPGDHNEQFF
TRBV30,-,TRBJ2-7,-,TGTGCCTGCACCCCCCCCTCTGGGCTCTACGAGCAGTACTTC,CACTPPSGLYEQYF
TRBV6-5,once,TRBJ1-5,-,TGTGCCAGCAGGGGACATTACAATCAGCCCCAGCATTTT,CASRGHYNQPQHF
TRBV19,-,TRBJ2-3,-,TGTGCCAGTAGTAGTCGAGCCACAGATACGCAGTATTTT,CASSSRATDTQYF
TRBV6-1,-,TRBJ2-1,TRBD2,TGTGCCAGCAGTGAGCGGACTAGCGGGAGATACTCCTACAATGAGCAGTTCTTC,CASSERTSGRYSYNEQFF
TRBV2,-,TRBJ1-5,TRBD1,TGTGCCAGCAGCCGGACAGGGAGCAATCAGCCCCAGCATTTT,CASSRTGSNQPQHF